This T cell receptor beta chain comes out of a study of yellow fever vaccine responses in identical twins. MiXCR was run by TCRdb on the RT-PCR reads, yielding one entry per CDR3 protein. The data contain over 1,000 distinct CDR3 sequences, over 75% of them singletons. CDR3 length: 13 amino acids. With 0 bases removed from V and 0 bases from J, the gap between germline ends came to 2 bases. The V gene's germline CDR1 is LGHNA and CDR2 YSLEER. By sample share, this clonotype is hyperexpanded. The V gene is TRBV4-3, the J gene TRBJ1-1; D is ambiguous. The sequence came from a female donor who received the yellow fever vaccine. The input for sequencing was T cells from blood (PBMCs), unsorted or a sorted subset (not recorded which), taken before or after yellow fever vaccination (not recorded which). CDR3 in DNA: TGCGCCAGCAGCCAAGAATTGAACACTGAAGCTTTCTTT. Its translation: CASSQELNTEAFF.